This T cell receptor beta chain was sequenced for a study of blood T cell repertoires in COVID-19. With 0 bases clipped from V and 0 bases from J, the junction kept 6 bases outside the gene matches. Germline lookup yields CDR1 SGHRS and CDR2 YFSETQ. The CDR3 consists of 17 residues. Libraries were prepared by immunoSEQ multiplex PCR; TCRdb keeps only in-frame clonotypes and omits some of them. The table lists about 100,000 clones, about 80% of them singletons. This receptor was obtained from a woman in her 70s with acute or convalescent COVID-19. The chain is built from TRBV5-1 and TRBJ2-7; 10 bases align to TRBD1. The source material was peripheral blood. The CDR3 protein is CASSLEGWTGGSYEQYF. CDR3 coding DNA: TGCGCCAGCAGCTTGGAAGGGTGGACAGGGGGCTCCTACGAGCAGTACTTC.